Detailed here is one TCR beta chain. Its matching antigen is unknown. The entry originates in a study of cytomegalovirus exposure and HLA in healthy donors. Turning to the study itself: About 77 million unique TCRs from HLA-typed donors made up an early data release.

V was pared by 3 bases and J by 5 bases, with 7 bases of the junction left unmatched. The germline CDR1 and CDR2 sequences are KGHSH and LQKENI. CDR3 length equals 15 residues. Study-wide results and caveats: Using a false discovery rate of 0.05, a later analysis showed that 16,951 TCR beta sequences were associated with HLA alleles. Among CMV-associated TCR beta chains, most appeared HLA-restricted in a later analysis. For TCR beta chains, V- and J-gene trimming was later linked to a missense DCLRE1C variant.

PCR involved 60 Vbeta and 13 Jbeta primers. The protocol was immunoSEQ multiplex PCR, while the TCRdb copy is restricted to in-frame clones and leaves out a portion. Seen here are about 97,000 clones, roughly four fifths observed once, and the top ten hold about 5%. The chain couples TRBV18 to TRBJ1-1, with 9 bases lining up with TRBD1. This TCR was recovered from a man aged 40-55 years in good health and CMV-seropositive. The sequenced sample consisted of PBMCs. CDR3 DNA sequence: TGTGCCAGCTCACCGACGGACAGGGGAGATACTGAAGCTTTCTTT. This gives the protein CASSPTDRGDTEAFF. Complete variable domain (other parts from reference TRBV18 and TRBJ1-1): NAGVMQNPRHLVRRRGQEARLRCSPMKGHSHVYWYRQLPEEGLKFMVYLQKENIIDESGMPKERFSAEFPKEGPSILRIQQVVRGDSAAYFCASSPTDRGDTEAFFGQGTRLTVV.